These 26 T cell receptor beta chains were sequenced from one sample in a study of shared T cell receptors in the human thymus. Sequencing was performed with immunoSEQ multiplex PCR; in TCRdb, only in-frame clones are kept and a portion is missing. The sample consists of over 650,000 clones, around 87% of them appearing once. This sample was also put to use in a study of human thymus T cells.

The source material was thymocytes. The receptor source for this set is a boy under two years old with a congenital heart defect.

This chain connects TRBV5-4 to TRBJ2-3; 13 nucleotides match TRBD2. J was trimmed by 7 bases and V by 0 bases; bases with no gene match: 2. Germline CDR1 and CDR2: SGHNT and YYREEE (reference sequence). This CDR3 has 15 residues. Here the CDR3 reads CASSLGTSGSHTQYF. The CDR3 region has the DNA TGTGCCAGCAGCTTGGGGACTAGCGGGAGTCATACGCAGTATTTT.

This clone was observed a single time. V is TRBV14 and J is TRBJ2-6; 7 bases match TRBD1. J was trimmed by 1 base and V by 4 bases; bases with no gene match: 7. CDR1 is SGHDN and CDR2 is FVKESK in the germline V gene. The CDR3 consists of 17 residues. CDR3 in DNA: TGTGCCAGCAGCCTCAGCCCAGGGGGTTCTGGGGCCAACGTCCTGACTTTC. Residues: CASSLSPGGSGANVLTF.

The chain couples TRBV20-1 to TRBJ2-7; D is perhaps TRBD1 (6 bases). The CDR3 extends over 11 amino acids. Deletions cut 7 bases from V and 2 bases from J, with 9 bases between. CDR1 and CDR2 (germline): DFQATT, SNEGSKA (reference sequence). The CDR3 DNA is TGCAGTGGGACAGAAACCTACGAGCAGTACTTC. Translated, it gives CSGTETYEQYF.

The genes are TRBV4-3 and TRBJ1-1; possibly TRBD1 for D (6 bases). The V gene's germline CDR1 is LGHNA and CDR2 YSLEER. The CDR3 is 14 residues long. V dropped 7 bases and J dropped 1 base, with 13 bases sitting between them. CDR3 DNA: TGCGCCAGCACTAGGGGACACCCGAACACTGAAGCTTTCTTT. Translated: CASTRGHPNTEAFF.

J is TRBJ2-2 and V is TRBV6-1, with D maybe TRBD1 (6 bases). The CDR3 consists of 17 residues. The V gene's germline CDR1 is MNHNS and CDR2 SASEGT. The V end lost 4 bases, the J end lost 1 base, and 16 bases lay between the germline ends. The CDR3 is CASSALSQGQNTGELFF. CDR3 bases: TGTGCCAGCAGTGCCCTAAGCCAGGGACAGAACACCGGGGAGCTGTTTTTT.

This chain uses TRBV4-1 with TRBJ1-1; tentative D call: TRBD1 (6 bases). The CDR3 consists of 16 residues. Trimming removed 0 bases from V and 5 bases from J, with 16 bases in between. Germline V lookup: CDR1 MGHRA, CDR2 YSYEKL. The CDR3 DNA reads TGCGCCAGCAGCCAAGATAGAGGACAGTTGAGGACTGAAGCTTTCTTT. Its translation: CASSQDRGQLRTEAFF.

The rearrangement joins TRBV5-6 to TRBJ1-4; D is undetermined. The length of the CDR3 is 16 residues. Germline CDR1 SGHDT, CDR2 YYEEEE. The V and J ends lost 5 bases and 4 bases respectively, with 18 bases between them. CDR3 sequence reads: CASSLFFREDNEKLFF. CDR3 bases: TGTGCCAGCAGTTTATTTTTCCGAGAGGATAATGAAAAACTGTTTTTT.

This chain links TRBV25-1 with TRBJ1-1; possibly TRBD1 for D (6 bases). The ends were cut back, 1 base at V and 1 base at J, with 13 bases in the middle. In germline, CDR1 is MGHDK, CDR2 SYGVNS. This CDR3 spans 16 amino acids. The CDR3 spells CASSESNRDQNTEAFF. The CDR3 bases are TGTGCCAGCAGTGAATCCAACAGGGACCAGAACACTGAAGCTTTCTTT.

V and J are TRBV4-2 and TRBJ2-2; 9 nucleotides agree with TRBD2. V lost 1 base to trimming and J lost 3 bases; unmatched junction nucleotides: 9. The CDR3 length is 18 residues. Looked up from germline, CDR1 is LGHNA and CDR2 is YNFKEQ. CDR3 region: CASSQAGGGGADTGELFF. CDR3 nucleotides: TGTGCCAGCAGCCAAGCTGGGGGCGGGGGGGCTGACACCGGGGAGCTGTTTTTT.

This chain links TRBV10-3 with TRBJ1-1, with 9 bases lining up with TRBD1. J was trimmed by 11 bases and V by 4 bases; bases with no gene match: 8. The CDR3 loop spans 13 amino acids. CDR1 and CDR2 from the germline V gene are ENHRY and SYGVKD. The CDR3 reads CAISAGTGREAFF. The CDR3 DNA follows: TGTGCCATCAGTGCCGGGACAGGGCGGGAGGCTTTCTTT.

This chain joins TRBV9 and TRBJ1-3; the match to TRBD1 covers 7 bases. This CDR3 has 16 residues. V lost 2 bases to trimming and J lost 4 bases; unmatched junction nucleotides: 9. The germline V gene encodes CDR1 SGDLS and CDR2 YYNGEE. The CDR3 sequence is CASSVGKGAPGNTIYF. CDR3 sequence (DNA): TGTGCCAGCAGCGTGGGCAAGGGGGCGCCCGGAAACACCATATATTTT.

J is TRBJ2-4 and V is TRBV4-1, with TRBD2 matching over 9 bases. Germline values: CDR1 MGHRA, CDR2 YSYEKL. The junction had 9 bases not matched to a gene; V was cut back by 0 bases and J by 3 bases. The CDR3 consists of 18 residues. DNA of the CDR3: TGCGCCAGCAGCCAAGACGGAGCACTAGCGGGCTACAAAAACATTCAGTACTTC. Translating gives CASSQDGALAGYKNIQYF.

CDR3 bases: TGTGCCAGTAGTATATATCCAGGGTTTTACCAAGAGACCCAGTACTTC. As protein: CASSIYPGFYQETQYF. The V call is TRBV19, the J call TRBJ2-5, with D perhaps TRBD1 (5 bases). Trimming took off 2 bases at V and 0 bases at J, with 13 bases between the two ends. This CDR3 contains 16 residues. The germline CDR1 and CDR2 sequences are LNHDA and SQIVND (reference sequence). The full variable domain, its missing parts supplied by reference TRBV19 and TRBJ2-5, is DGGITQSPKYLFRKEGQNVTLSCEQNLNHDAMYWYRQDPGQGLRLIYYSQIVNDFQKGDIAEGYSVSREKKESFPLTVTSAQKNPTAFYLCASSIYPGFYQETQYFGPGTRLLVL.

This sequence joins TRBV5-1 and TRBJ2-5; TRBD2 agrees at 10 bases. This CDR3 comprises 14 residues. J gave up 3 bases and V 3 bases, and 2 bases lay outside the gene matches. Germline lookup yields CDR1 SGHRS and CDR2 YFSETQ. Written as DNA, the CDR3 is TGCGCCAGCAGCTCCGGACTAGCGGAAGAGACCCAGTACTTC. Translated: CASSSGLAEETQYF.

V is TRBV7-7 and J is TRBJ2-7; unclear D gene. This CDR3 region has 15 residues. Trimming pared 1 base from V and 0 bases from J, leaving 10 bases between. Germline V gene sequence: CDR1 SSHAT, CDR2 FNYEAQ (reference sequence). CDR3 coding DNA: TGTGCCAGCAGCTTAGATCTGCAGGACTCCTACGAGCAGTACTTC. As protein: CASSLDLQDSYEQYF.

The chain recombines TRBV30 with TRBJ2-1; TRBD2 is a possible D gene (5 bases). V was clipped by 2 bases and J by 4 bases, with 9 bases between them. The CDR3 has 13 residues. The germline V gene has CDR1 GTSNPN and CDR2 SVGIG (reference sequence). The CDR3 here is CAWSQRGYNEQFF. CDR3 DNA: TGTGCCTGGAGTCAACGGGGTTACAATGAGCAGTTCTTC.

CDR3 DNA: TGTGCCAGCAGCTCCAGGGCCTCCGAGCAGTACTTC. As protein: CASSSRASEQYF. J is TRBJ2-7 and V is TRBV7-8; D perhaps matches TRBD1 (5 bases). CDR3 length: 12 residues. Germline lookup yields CDR1 SGHVS and CDR2 FQNEAQ. V was clipped by 4 bases and J by 6 bases, with 10 bases between them.

As DNA, the CDR3 is TGTGCCAGCAGCTTAAACGAGGCTAGCGGGGAGGATGAGCAGTTCTTC. Amino acids: CASSLNEASGEDEQFF. V and J are TRBV7-3 and TRBJ2-1; 9 nucleotides agree with TRBD2. Germline CDR1 SGHTA, CDR2 FQGTGA. The CDR3 has 16 residues. V shed 1 base, J shed 8 bases, and the junction held 9 bases outside the gene matches.

The chain is built from TRBV30 and TRBJ1-5; possible D gene TRBD1, 5 bases. V was trimmed by 0 bases and J by 5 bases, leaving 14 bases between them. Germline V lookup: CDR1 GTSNPN, CDR2 SVGIG (reference sequence). The CDR3 consists of 15 residues. The CDR3 region has the DNA TGTGCCTGGAGTGTGCCACAGGAAATCGATCAGCCCCAGCATTTT. This translates into CAWSVPQEIDQPQHF.

In this sample, this clone turned up a few times. Written as DNA, the CDR3 is TGTGCCAGCAGCCCCGACAGGTCCGGCTCTGGGGCCAACGTCCTGACTTTC. This sequence encodes CASSPDRSGSGANVLTF. This rearrangement joins TRBV5-4 to TRBJ2-6, with D tentatively TRBD1 (6 bases). Trimming pared 4 bases from V and 0 bases from J, leaving 14 bases between. Germline V gene data show CDR1 as SGHNT and CDR2 as YYREEE (reference sequence). The CDR3 length is 17 residues.

The chain combines TRBV7-9 with TRBJ2-2; TRBD2 matches at 7 bases. V shed 1 base, J shed 3 bases, and the junction held 14 bases outside the gene matches. CDR1 and CDR2 from the germline V gene are SEHNR and FQNEAQ (reference sequence). This CDR3 is built from 19 residues. As DNA, the CDR3 is TGTGCCAGCAGCTTAGGGGCGGGGAGGGCCAGTACCGACACCGGGGAGCTGTTTTTT. Encoded protein: CASSLGAGRASTDTGELFF.

The chain has TRBV30 and TRBJ1-1; the match to TRBD1 covers 7 bases. CDR1 is GTSNPN, CDR2 SVGIG, per germline (reference sequence). After removal of 3 bases from V and 7 bases from J, the junction contained 14 bases not matched to a gene. The CDR3 contains 15 residues. Here the CDR3 reads CAWRTPDRTYSEAFF. In DNA, the CDR3 is TGTGCCTGGAGGACACCGGACAGGACGTATAGTGAAGCTTTCTTT.

The chain is built from TRBV15 and TRBJ1-5; no clear D gene. V was trimmed by 0 bases and J by 3 bases, leaving 9 bases between them. Germline values: CDR1 LNHNV, CDR2 YYDKDF (reference sequence). The CDR3 spans 15 residues. The CDR3 DNA follows: TGTGCCACCAGCAGAGATACAGCGGTCAATCAGCCCCAGCATTTT. Protein sequence: CATSRDTAVNQPQHF.

This clone was picked up a small number of times. The chain employs TRBV4-1 and TRBJ1-5, with D uncertain. Deletions cut 2 bases from V and 3 bases from J, with 11 bases between. CDR3 length equals 15 residues. Germline CDR1 is MGHRA and CDR2 is YSYEKL. CDR3 loop: CASSQTTTFNQPQHF. CDR3 in DNA: TGCGCCAGCAGCCAAACAACGACTTTCAATCAGCCCCAGCATTTT.

The chain is built from TRBV27 and TRBJ1-4; 7 nucleotides agree with TRBD1. This CDR3 is 15 amino acids long. V was clipped by 4 bases and J by 4 bases; unmatched bases: 6. Germline-derived CDR1 and CDR2 are MNHEY and SMNVEV (reference sequence). The CDR3 is CASSYRGDSNEKLFF. DNA for the CDR3: TGTGCCAGCAGTTATAGGGGGGACAGTAATGAAAAACTGTTTTTT.

The chain links TRBV27 to TRBJ1-1; 8 nucleotides align to TRBD1. V lost 3 bases to trimming and J lost 6 bases; unmatched junction nucleotides: 12. The CDR3 has 16 residues. Germline CDR1 MNHEY, CDR2 SMNVEV (reference sequence). The CDR3 is CASSFLTGALIAEAFF. As DNA, the CDR3 is TGTGCCAGCAGTTTTTTGACAGGGGCTCTTATCGCTGAAGCTTTCTTT.